One and the same sample provided the 16 T cell receptor beta chains below, sequenced in a study of shared clonotypes between healthy human individuals. The assay was immunoSEQ multiplex PCR, and TCRdb's table has in-frame clones only and misses some. The sample shows 470,000 or so clones, 81% of them seen only once. The sequenced material came from PBMCs. The receptor set was obtained from a woman between 35 and 50 years old in good health. Some clones in this sample may be carry-over from other donors' samples.

The genes are TRBV6-5 and TRBJ1-1; 8 bases are a match to TRBD1. The V segment lost 7 bases and the J segment 0 bases; nucleotides outside the gene matches: 7. The CDR3 runs to 15 residues. CDR1 and CDR2 from the germline V gene are MNHEY and SVGAGI. The CDR3 bases are TGTGCCAGCAACCTAGACAGGGGATTGAACACTGAAGCTTTCTTT. It specifies CASNLDRGLNTEAFF.

The chain joins TRBV10-3 to TRBJ2-4; 10 nucleotides match TRBD2. The ends lost 2 bases at V and 1 base at J; junction bases unmatched: 14. Germline V gene data show CDR1 as ENHRY and CDR2 as SYGVKD. The CDR3 loop spans 20 amino acids. The DNA for the CDR3 is TGTGCCATCAGTGAGCCCCGGGGGAGCGGGAGGGGGACGGCCAAAAACATTCAGTACTTC. Translating gives CAISEPRGSGRGTAKNIQYF.

The chain recombines TRBV27 with TRBJ1-4; no clear D. The germline V gene encodes CDR1 MNHEY and CDR2 SMNVEV (reference sequence). The CDR3 extends over 13 amino acids. V lost 4 bases, J lost 4 bases, and 7 bases lay in between. The CDR3 sequence: CASSSPFNEKLFF. CDR3 sequence (DNA): TGTGCCAGCAGTTCTCCATTTAATGAAAAACTGTTTTTT.

This clone showed up just once. A single base separates this from a much larger clone, so it may be a read error. This chain connects TRBV9 to TRBJ1-4; D not resolved. Germline lookup yields CDR1 SGDLS and CDR2 YYNGEE. Trimming cost V 0 bases and J 6 bases, with 12 bases left between them. The CDR3 spans 15 residues. As DNA, the CDR3 is TGTGCCAGCAGCGTAGGCGAGGCCACGTATGAAAAACTGTTTTTT. It specifies CASSVGEATYEKLFF.

This rearrangement joins TRBV11-2 to TRBJ2-7; TRBD2 matches at 13 bases. This CDR3 has 16 residues. Germline V gene lookup returns CDR1 SGHAT and CDR2 FQNNGV. V was clipped by 4 bases and J by 2 bases; unmatched bases: 5. This CDR3 is CASSSLTSGRAYEQYF. For the CDR3, the DNA is TGTGCCAGCAGCTCCCTAACTAGCGGGAGGGCCTACGAGCAGTACTTC.

The CDR3 is CASSRGVEQFF. CDR3 nucleotides: TGTGCCAGCAGCCGGGGTGTTGAGCAGTTCTTC. The rearrangement joins TRBV7-3 to TRBJ2-1, with D possibly matching TRBD2 (5 bases). This CDR3 has 11 residues. CDR1 and CDR2 (germline): SGHTA, FQGTGA. Trimming took 5 bases from V and 9 from J, leaving 8 bases between them.

J is TRBJ2-7 and V is TRBV10-2, with 8 bases that match TRBD1. Losses at the gene ends were 0 bases for V and 5 bases for J; bases not matched to a gene: 12. The CDR3 sequence is 17 residues long. Germline CDR1 reads WSHSY; CDR2 reads SAAADI. CDR3 nucleotides: TGCGCCAGCAGTGAGTCTAAATTTCCGGGACAGGCTGACGAGCAGTACTTC. This translates into CASSESKFPGQADEQYF.

V and J are TRBV10-3 and TRBJ1-2; 7 bases map to TRBD1. V shed 6 bases and J 4 bases; nucleotides not matched to a gene: 5. The CDR3 covers 13 residues. Per germline, CDR1 ENHRY and CDR2 SYGVKD. CDR3 protein: CAISTGEFYGYTF. CDR3 coding DNA: TGTGCCATCAGCACAGGGGAGTTCTATGGCTACACCTTC.

A single count supports this clone. The V call is TRBV4-1, the J call TRBJ2-3; D is uncertain. The V and J ends lost 1 base and 5 bases respectively, with 16 bases between them. This CDR3 spans 16 amino acids. Germline V lookup: CDR1 MGHRA, CDR2 YSYEKL. The CDR3 protein is CASSQGRLLSQDTQYF. As DNA, the CDR3 is TGCGCCAGCAGCCAAGGCCGACTCTTGTCCCAAGATACGCAGTATTTT.

This sequence joins TRBV7-9 and TRBJ1-2; 8 nucleotides line up with TRBD1. The germline gives CDR1 SEHNR, CDR2 FQNEAQ (reference sequence). The CDR3 is 13 residues long. V dropped 6 bases and J dropped 4; count of bases not matched to a gene: 4. The DNA of the CDR3 is TGTGCCAGCAGTCAAACAGGGGGCTATGGCTACACCTTC. Translation: CASSQTGGYGYTF.

About this clone itself: A far bigger clonotype differs at one base, so this is likely a read error. Other DNA sequences in the sample encode the same CDR3. The chain couples TRBV4-2 to TRBJ2-1; the match to TRBD1 covers 7 bases. Germline-derived CDR1 and CDR2 are LGHNA and YNFKEQ. Trimming took 4 bases from V and 8 from J; bases not matched to a gene: 5. The CDR3 has 13 residues. The CDR3 DNA follows: TGTGCCAGCAGCCTAGGGGGCGGTGATGAGCAGTTCTTC. Protein sequence: CASSLGGGDEQFF.

CDR3 sequence reads: CAWSENSGANVLTF. For the CDR3, the DNA is TGTGCCTGGAGTGAAAATTCTGGGGCCAACGTCCTGACTTTC. V and J are TRBV30 and TRBJ2-6; D remains unclear. Germline V gene sequence: CDR1 GTSNPN, CDR2 SVGIG (reference sequence). This CDR3 has 14 amino acids. Trimming removed 1 base at V and 1 base at J, with 5 bases between.

This chain uses TRBV5-1 with TRBJ2-1, with TRBD1 as a possible D gene (5 bases). With 6 bases removed from V and 5 bases from J, the gap between germline ends came to 15 bases. Germline loops: CDR1 SGHRS, CDR2 YFSETQ. The length of the CDR3 is 14 residues. The CDR3 is CASTLTAGNNEQFF. The CDR3 nucleotides read TGCGCCAGCACCTTAACTGCAGGGAACAATGAGCAGTTCTTC.

This clone was found once. This rearrangement joins TRBV21-1 to TRBJ2-7. TRBV21-1 is marked as a pseudogene. The CDR3 loop spans 12 amino acids. The CDR3 region has the DNA TGTGCCAGCAGCTCTGGGGCCTACGAGCAGTACTTC. This translates into CASSSGAYEQYF.

With respect to this clone: A far larger clone differs by one base, so this is likely a read error. Other DNA variants within this sample encode the same CDR3. The rearrangement uses TRBV7-7 and TRBJ2-7, with D maybe TRBD2 (5 bases). The germline V gene encodes CDR1 SSHAT and CDR2 FNYEAQ (reference sequence). The CDR3 contains 13 residues. The CDR3 loop reads CASAAWSGREQYF. CDR3 DNA: TGTGCTAGCGCAGCTTGGTCAGGTAGGGAGCAGTACTTC. The complete variable domain, with remaining parts taken from reference TRBV7-7 and TRBJ2-7, reads GAGVSQSPRYKVTKRGQDVTLRCDPISSHATLYWYQQALGQGPEFLTYFNYEAQPDKSGLPSDRFSAERPEGSISTLTIQRTEQRDSAMYRCASAAWSGREQYFGPGTRLTVT.

This clone was observed a handful of times. A far larger clone is a single base away, which makes a read error likely. The conserved phenylalanine or tryptophan is not found at the CDR3 terminus, so this likely reflects a read error. V is TRBV30 and J is TRBJ1-4, with a weak D call TRBD1 (5 bases). The CDR3 spans 15 residues. V was cut by 0 bases and J by 8 bases, with 16 bases left in between. Germline assignment: CDR1 GTSNPN and CDR2 SVGIG (reference sequence). CDR3 region: CAWSVLRARGEKLFL. Written as DNA, the CDR3 is TGTGCCTGGAGTGTACTCAGGGCGAGGGGCGAAAAACTGTTTCTT.